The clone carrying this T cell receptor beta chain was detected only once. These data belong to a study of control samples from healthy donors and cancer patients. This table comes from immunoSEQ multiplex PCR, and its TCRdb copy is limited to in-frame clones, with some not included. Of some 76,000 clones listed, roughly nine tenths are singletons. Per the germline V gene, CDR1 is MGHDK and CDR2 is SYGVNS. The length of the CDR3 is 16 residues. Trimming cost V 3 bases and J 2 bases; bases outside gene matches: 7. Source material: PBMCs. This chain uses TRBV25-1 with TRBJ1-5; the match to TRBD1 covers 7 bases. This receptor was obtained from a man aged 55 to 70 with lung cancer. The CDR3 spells CASSDPGGQGNQPQHF. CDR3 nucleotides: TGTGCCAGCAGTGACCCAGGGGGTCAGGGCAATCAGCCCCAGCATTTT.